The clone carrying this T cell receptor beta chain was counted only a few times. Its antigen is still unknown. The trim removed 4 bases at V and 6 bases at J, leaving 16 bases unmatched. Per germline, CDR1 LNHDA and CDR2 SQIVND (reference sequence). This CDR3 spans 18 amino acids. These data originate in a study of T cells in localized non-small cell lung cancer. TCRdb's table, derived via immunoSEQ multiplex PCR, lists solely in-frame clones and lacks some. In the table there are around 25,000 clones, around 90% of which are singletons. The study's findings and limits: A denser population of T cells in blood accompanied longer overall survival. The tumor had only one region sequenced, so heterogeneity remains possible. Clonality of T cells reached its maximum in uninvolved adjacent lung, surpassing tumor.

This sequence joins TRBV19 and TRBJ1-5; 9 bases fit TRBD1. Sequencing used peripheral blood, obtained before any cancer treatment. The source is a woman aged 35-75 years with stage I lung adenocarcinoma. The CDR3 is CASSKPGLGQGGFQPQHF. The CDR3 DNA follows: TGTGCCAGTAGTAAACCGGGACTGGGACAGGGCGGGTTTCAGCCCCAGCATTTT. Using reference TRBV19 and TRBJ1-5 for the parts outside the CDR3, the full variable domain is DGGITQSPKYLFRKEGQNVTLSCEQNLNHDAMYWYRQDPGQGLRLIYYSQIVNDFQKGDIAEGYSVSREKKESFPLTVTSAQKNPTAFYLCASSKPGLGQGGFQPQHFGDGTRLSIL.